This TCR beta chain came from a study of cytotoxic CD8 clonotypes in ibrutinib-treated CLL listed by TCRdb under 2021. For the study in its entirety: The cohort was composed of about 10 relapsed/refractory and roughly 15 treatment-naive patients; IGHV unmutated status was identified in 17 patients. Of the roughly 90 people in the trial, about two dozen had longitudinal samples available. Partial responses were observed in 24 patients and complete responses in 2; after a median follow-up of around 64 months, remission was maintained in 15 or so patients and progression was observed in some twelve. Patients were still on ibrutinib when every remission and progressive disease sample was collected. Samples averaged approximately 260,000 productive templates and 94,082 productive rearrangements. Response samples were taken after a median of roughly eleven months on treatment, ranging from roughly 6 to 36 months. Cryopreserved peripheral blood mononuclear cells were obtained prior to treatment, at the time of response, and at either disease progression or sustained remission.

What the authors observed across the whole study: Public clonotypes were rare and either shrank or stayed stable during treatment, and the rise in clonality at ibrutinib response reflected expansion of private clonotypes. Baseline clonality exceeded that of age-matched healthy donors and correlated strongly with circulating CD8+ T-cell counts. Clonality rose at ibrutinib response, remained stable during sustained remission, and dropped back toward baseline at progression. Sampling times were not matched between sustained-remission and progressing patients, and lymph node repertoires were not studied.

The time point label of this sample denotes: about eleven months on ibrutinib. Approximately 2 micrograms of genomic DNA were extracted from cryopreserved PBMCs for TCR beta library preparation. Longitudinal blood samples from CLL patients receiving ibrutinib monotherapy were subjected to high-throughput TCR beta sequencing. Patients were enrolled in a phase 2 open-label single-center ibrutinib monotherapy trial. Each clonotype received, on average, approximately 9.9x coverage in deep resolution sequencing performed on a MiSeq, where the target depth lay between 1 in 1 million and 1 in 200,000 T cells. TCR beta libraries were generated with the immunoSEQ hsTCRB Kit. The study's processing was this. Data were analyzed with ImmunoSEQ Data Assistant and ImmunoSEQ Analyzer, with V, D and J genes assigned per IMGT definitions. Clonality, with values ranging from 0 to 1, was calculated as one minus the normalized Shannon entropy of productive rearrangement frequencies. Only overrepresented clonotypes making up at least 0.05% of each patient's repertoire were included in the public clonotype analysis. About a dozen age-matched healthy donor repertoires from immuneACCESS were used as controls for clonality. The immuneACCESS repertoire file appears here via TCRdb, limited to in-frame rearrangements. These files lack a portion of the clones; in checked studies, under half of the deficit traces to unresolved V genes, and the cause of the others is not known. Clone size and the V and J calls come from that table; the DNA yielded D and trimming. The sample includes 200,000 or so clones, with roughly three quarters observed a single time. The ten most abundant clones make up more than 9.5% of the sample.

Remarks on this clone: No antigen is known for it. Base qualities are missing; no much larger clone stands one base away.

This specimen consisted of PBMCs, obtained after 12 months of ibrutinib treatment. The TCR originated in a human donor with chronic lymphocytic leukemia.

Here the CDR3 is given as CASSLAGGSTDTQYF. The nucleotide sequence is given as TGTGCCAGCAGCTTAGCGGGGGGCTCCACAGATACGCAGTATTTT. In this chain, TRBV6-5 is recombined with TRBJ2-3; 10 nucleotides in the junction match TRBD2. After removal of 6 bases from V and 2 bases from J, the junction retains 5 bases not matched to a gene. Taken from the germline V gene, the CDR1 and CDR2 loops are MNHEY and SVGAGI. From cysteine to phenylalanine, the CDR3 is 15 amino acids long. Only CDR3 DNA remains: 45 bases, in frame from the first base.